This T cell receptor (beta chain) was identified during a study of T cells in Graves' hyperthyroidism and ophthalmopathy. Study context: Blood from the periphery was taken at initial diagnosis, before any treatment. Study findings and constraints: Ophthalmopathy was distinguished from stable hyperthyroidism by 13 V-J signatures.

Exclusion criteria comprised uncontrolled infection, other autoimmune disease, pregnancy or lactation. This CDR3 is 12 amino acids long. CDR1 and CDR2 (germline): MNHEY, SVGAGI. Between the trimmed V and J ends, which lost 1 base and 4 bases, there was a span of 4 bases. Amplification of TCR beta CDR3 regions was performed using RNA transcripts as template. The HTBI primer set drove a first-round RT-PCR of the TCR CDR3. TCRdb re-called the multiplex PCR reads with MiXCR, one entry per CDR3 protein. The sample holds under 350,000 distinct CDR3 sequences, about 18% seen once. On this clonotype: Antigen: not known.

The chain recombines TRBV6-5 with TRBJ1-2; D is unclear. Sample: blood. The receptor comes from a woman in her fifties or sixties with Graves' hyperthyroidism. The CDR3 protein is CASSYLVYGYTF. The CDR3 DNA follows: TGTGCCAGCAGTTACTTGGTCTATGGCTACACCTTC.